The source of this T cell receptor (beta chain) is a study of T cells in Graves' hyperthyroidism and ophthalmopathy. RNA transcripts yielded amplified TCR beta CDR3 regions. The HTBI primer set drove a first-round RT-PCR of the TCR CDR3. TCRdb re-derived calls from the multiplex PCR reads in MiXCR, one entry per CDR3 protein. The data contain about 690,000 distinct CDR3 sequences, around 15% of them singletons. This clonotype has just a few counts. This sequence originates from a man over 45 with Graves' hyperthyroidism. The sample taken for sequencing was blood.

The CDR3 nucleotides read TGTGCCAGCAGCCGGCGGTGGCAGGCCAAAAACATTCAGTACTTC. It translates to CASSRRWQAKNIQYF. The chain combines TRBV7-8 with TRBJ2-4; D is ambiguous. This CDR3 comprises 15 residues. The V end lost 5 bases, the J end lost 1 base, and 12 bases lay between the germline ends. The germline gives CDR1 SGHVS, CDR2 FQNEAQ.